One and the same sample provided the 22 T cell receptor beta chains below, sequenced in a study of early T cells in non-severe SARS-CoV-2 infection. TCRdb re-derived calls from the 5' RACE reads in MiXCR, one entry per CDR3 protein. The sample has about 88,000 distinct CDR3 sequences; 14% to 15% are singletons. Sequenced input: whole blood. These receptors were obtained from an adult who was a healthcare worker with PCR-confirmed SARS-CoV-2 infection or an uninfected control (not recorded which).

The rearrangement uses TRBV28 and TRBJ2-5, with unresolved D. This CDR3 has 10 amino acids. Germline CDR1 is MDHEN and CDR2 is SYDVKM. V lost 8 bases to trimming and J lost 2 bases, with 3 bases between them. Written as DNA, the CDR3 is TGTGCCAGCGCACAAGAGACCCAGTACTTC. It is translated as CASAQETQYF.

This clonotype appeared a few times. The chain has TRBV21-1 and TRBJ1-5. TRBV21-1 is recorded as a pseudogene. This CDR3 spans 14 amino acids. The CDR3 DNA reads as TGTGCCAGCAGCAAGGAGTATAGCAATCAGCCCCAGCATTTT. It encodes CASSKEYSNQPQHF.

This rearrangement joins TRBV20-1 to TRBJ1-2; the D gene is possibly TRBD1 (6 bases). The CDR3 contains 12 residues. Germline V lookup: CDR1 DFQATT, CDR2 SNEGSKA (reference sequence). V was clipped by 3 bases and J by 5 bases, with 10 bases between them. In DNA form, the CDR3 reads TGCAGTGCTAGGGCAGGGGCTTATGGCTACACCTTC. Amino acid sequence: CSARAGAYGYTF.

This clonotype showed up just a few times. V is TRBV28 and J is TRBJ1-1, with 7 bases aligning to TRBD1. The CDR3 totals 14 residues. Germline V gene data show CDR1 as MDHEN and CDR2 as SYDVKM. V lost 2 bases and J lost 7; bases outside the gene matches: 7. CDR3 loop: CASSLGDSRIEAFF. CDR3 bases: TGTGCCAGCAGTTTAGGGGACAGTCGGATTGAAGCTTTCTTT.

This clonotype has just a few counts. The V call is TRBV2, the J call TRBJ2-7; TRBD2 is a possible D gene (5 bases). The CDR3 runs to 14 residues. The germline V gene has CDR1 SNHLY and CDR2 FYNNEI. V was clipped by 4 bases and J by 0 bases, with 10 bases between them. CDR3 coding DNA: TGTGCCAGCAGTGGCGGGCGACCCTCCTACGAGCAGTACTTC. It specifies CASSGGRPSYEQYF.

Many counts were recorded for this clonotype. The chain has TRBV18 and TRBJ1-4, with D tentatively TRBD1 (5 bases). The germline V gene encodes CDR1 KGHSH and CDR2 LQKENI. The CDR3 sequence is 14 residues long. V lost 2 bases to trimming and J lost 3 bases, with 7 bases between them. CDR3 protein: CASSPGAPNEKLFF. CDR3 nucleotides: TGTGCCAGCTCACCAGGGGCGCCTAATGAAAAACTGTTTTTT.

This clonotype was counted between two and nine times. V gene TRBV7-9 combines with J gene TRBJ2-2, with D maybe TRBD2 (5 bases). The V gene's germline CDR1 is SEHNR and CDR2 FQNEAQ (reference sequence). V lost 5 bases and J lost 2, with 9 bases in between. The CDR3 is 14 residues long. The CDR3 loop reads CASSRRDNTGELFF. The CDR3 DNA reads as TGTGCCAGCAGCCGCCGGGATAACACCGGGGAGCTGTTTTTT. The full variable domain, with the rest looked up from reference TRBV7-9 and TRBJ2-2, is DTGVSQNPRHKITKRGQNVTFRCDPISEHNRLYWYRQTLGQGPEFLTYFQNEAQLEKSRLLSDRFSAERPKGSFSTLEIQRTEQGDSAMYLCASSRRDNTGELFFGEGSRLTVL.

The J gene is TRBJ1-2, the V gene TRBV28; weak D call: TRBD1 (5 bases). The CDR3 length is 12 residues. Germline assignment: CDR1 MDHEN and CDR2 SYDVKM. V was cut by 3 bases and J by 7 bases, with 9 bases left in between. Here the CDR3 DNA reads TGTGCCAGCAGTTTGGGGGTAGTTGGCTACACCTTC. Protein: CASSLGVVGYTF.

In this sample, this clonotype turned up a few times. V gene TRBV5-1 combines with J gene TRBJ2-3; 10 nucleotides agree with TRBD2. The CDR3 loop spans 15 amino acids. Germline CDR1 reads SGHRS; CDR2 reads YFSETQ. Unmatched junction bases numbered 4, after V lost 1 base and J lost 5 bases. Here the CDR3 DNA reads TGCGCCAGCAGCTTGATGTCTAGCGGGAGAGATACGCAGTATTTT. Amino acid sequence: CASSLMSSGRDTQYF.

V and J are TRBV28 and TRBJ2-1, with TRBD1 matching 7 bases. Germline CDR1 MDHEN, CDR2 SYDVKM. CDR3 size: 12 residues. With V trimmed by 8 bases and J by 5 bases, 3 bases remained unmatched. The CDR3 loop is CASGDRNNEQFF. DNA of the CDR3: TGTGCCAGCGGGGACAGAAACAATGAGCAGTTCTTC.

This clonotype was seen only a few times. J is TRBJ2-5 and V is TRBV7-8; TRBD2 aligns across 7 bases. CDR1 and CDR2 from the germline V gene are SGHVS and FQNEAQ. The V segment lost 3 bases and the J segment 1 base; nucleotides outside the gene matches: 2. The CDR3 contains 14 residues. CDR3 sequence reads: CASSFSGGQETQYF. As DNA, the CDR3 is TGTGCCAGCAGCTTTTCGGGAGGCCAAGAGACCCAGTACTTC. Based on the CDR3 plus reference TRBV7-8 and TRBJ2-5, the full variable domain is GAGVSQSPRYKVAKRGQDVALRCDPISGHVSLFWYQQALGQGPEFLTYFQNEAQLDKSGLPSDRFFAERPEGSVSTLKIQRTQQEDSAVYLCASSFSGGQETQYFGPGTRLLVL.

The sample holds a few counts of this clonotype. Here the CDR3 DNA reads TGCGCCAGCTCCCTAGCCCCATACAATGAGCAGTTCTTC. Translated: CASSLAPYNEQFF. The rearrangement joins TRBV10-2 to TRBJ2-1; tentative D call: TRBD2 (5 bases). Per germline, CDR1 WSHSY and CDR2 SAAADI. The CDR3 runs to 13 residues. Trimming removed 8 bases from V and 4 bases from J, with 12 bases in between.

This clonotype occurred a few times. The chain links TRBV7-8 to TRBJ2-7, with unresolved D. The germline V gene encodes CDR1 SGHVS and CDR2 FQNEAQ. CDR3 length: 14 amino acids. V was shortened by 3 bases and J by 5 bases, with 14 bases between the two germline ends. This chain's CDR3 is CASSFRYPPNEQYF. The CDR3 bases are TGTGCCAGCAGCTTCAGGTATCCCCCCAACGAGCAGTACTTC.

The CDR3 here is CASSLGLAGVVQETQYF. CDR3 bases: TGCGCCAGCAGCTTGGGGCTAGCGGGAGTCGTCCAAGAGACCCAGTACTTC. V gene TRBV5-1 combines with J gene TRBJ2-5, with 10 nucleotides matching TRBD2. The CDR3 is 17 amino acids. V gave up 0 bases and J gave up 1 base; unmatched junction bases: 6. CDR1 SGHRS and CDR2 YFSETQ come from the germline V gene.

The sample holds a few counts of this clonotype. The rearrangement links TRBV5-6 to TRBJ2-3, with D hard to call. Per germline, CDR1 SGHDT and CDR2 YYEEEE. V lost 1 base and J 4 bases, leaving 7 bases between the germline ends. This CDR3 contains 13 residues. CDR3: CASSLTGSDTQYF. The CDR3 nucleotides are TGTGCCAGCAGCTTGACTGGGTCAGATACGCAGTATTTT.

This clonotype occurred a few times. The rearrangement joins TRBV12-3 or TRBV12-4 to TRBJ2-7; D is unresolved. Deletions cut 3 bases from V and 5 bases from J, with 11 bases between. The CDR3 is 13 amino acids. The CDR3 region is CASSFSQIHEQYF. DNA for the CDR3: TGTGCCAGCAGTTTCTCTCAAATCCACGAGCAGTACTTC.

This clonotype was recorded a few times. V usage is TRBV2 and J usage is TRBJ1-2, with 7 bases matching TRBD1. Germline V gene lookup returns CDR1 SNHLY and CDR2 FYNNEI. The CDR3 runs to 14 residues. Trimming removed 1 base from V and 4 bases from J; junction bases left unmatched: 3. CDR3 amino acids: CASSEVRGIYGYTF. For the CDR3, the DNA is TGTGCCAGCAGTGAAGTCAGGGGGATCTATGGCTACACCTTC.

This clonotype was counted a few times. This rearrangement joins TRBV27 to TRBJ1-4; maybe TRBD1 (5 bases). The CDR3 extends over 17 amino acids. Germline V gene lookup returns CDR1 MNHEY and CDR2 SMNVEV (reference sequence). Trimming removed 5 bases from V and 11 bases from J, with 27 bases in between. The CDR3: CASSPHPSGGELGKLFF. CDR3 coding DNA: TGTGCCAGCAGTCCGCACCCCTCGGGGGGTGAGCTAGGGAAACTGTTTTTT.

This chain connects TRBV5-5 to TRBJ2-1; D uncertain. CDR1 SGHKS and CDR2 YYEKEE come from the germline V gene (reference sequence). The CDR3 extends over 12 amino acids. Trimming stripped 1 base from V and 9 bases from J, with 8 bases between. CDR3 sequence (DNA): TGTGCCAGCAGCTTGAAATATGGTGAGCAGTTCTTC. This codes for CASSLKYGEQFF.

This clonotype appeared a few times. The chain recombines TRBV27 with TRBJ2-7, with 11 nucleotides matching TRBD2. The CDR3 has 14 residues. V dropped 4 bases and J dropped 5; count of bases not matched to a gene: 4. Looked up from germline, CDR1 is MNHEY and CDR2 is SMNVEV (reference sequence). The CDR3 spells CASSSTSGRNEQYF. The CDR3 nucleotides are TGTGCCAGCAGTTCCACTAGCGGGAGAAACGAGCAGTACTTC.

In its sample, this clonotype was seen many times. The chain links TRBV20-1 to TRBJ2-5, with a tentative D call TRBD2 (6 bases). The V end was cut by 5 bases, the J end by 4 bases, with 14 bases between. The CDR3 covers 13 residues. CDR1 and CDR2 from the germline V gene are DFQATT and SNEGSKA (reference sequence). CDR3 in DNA: TGCAGTGCTTTTCGGGAGATGAGAGAGACCCAGTACTTC. This translates into CSAFREMRETQYF.

This clonotype was counted only a few times. The chain has TRBV6-6 and TRBJ1-1; D is ambiguous. CDR3 length: 12 amino acids. Trimming pared 4 bases from V and 10 bases from J, leaving 13 bases between. The germline CDR1 and CDR2 sequences are MNHNY and SVGAGI (reference sequence). CDR3 coding DNA: TGTGCCAGCAGTTCCCTGGAGGTGGCAGCTTTCTTT. Translation: CASSSLEVAAFF.